The rows below give T cell receptor beta chains drawn from one sample of a study of T cells after yellow fever vaccination. TCRdb reprocessed the 5' RACE reads with MiXCR, giving one entry per CDR3 protein. Seen here are about 5,800 distinct CDR3 sequences, roughly 6.5% observed once, and the top ten hold approximately 64%. Sequences were derived from PBMCs, either bulk or a sorted T-cell subset (CD4+, CD8+, memory, or dextramer-sorted; not recorded which), sampled roughly 14 days after the first yellow fever vaccination. These receptors all stem from a man younger than 35 who received the YFV17D yellow fever vaccine. Each CDR3 is given with its conserved first and last residue. Fields, in order: D gene, clone size, V gene, J gene, CDR3 DNA, CDR3 protein. A D gene is named only where the DNA matches it firmly. A clone size is listed for some rows: how often the clone was seen (once, few, many), or a class if it is expanded.

D gene: NA
clone size: many
V gene: TRBV7-9
J gene: TRBJ2-1
CDR3 DNA: TGTGCCAGCAGCATTATCCGGGACAACTCCTACAATGAGCAGTTCTTC
CDR3 protein: CASSIIRDNSYNEQFF

D gene: NA
clone size: many
V gene: TRBV2
J gene: TRBJ2-3
CDR3 DNA: TGTGCCAGCACCGAAAGGGTGGTTCACACAGATACGCAGTATTTT
CDR3 protein: CASTERVVHTDTQYF

D gene: TRBD2
clone size: many
V gene: TRBV3-1
J gene: TRBJ2-3
CDR3 DNA: TGTGCCAGCAGCCTGACTAGCGGGGGTCCAGATACGCAGTATTTT
CDR3 protein: CASSLTSGGPDTQYF

D gene: NA
clone size: NA
V gene: TRBV3-1
J gene: TRBJ2-1
CDR3 DNA: TGTGCCAGCAGCCCCGAGCGCTCCTACAATGCGCAGTTCTTC
CDR3 protein: CASSPERSYNAQFF

D gene: TRBD2
clone size: many
V gene: TRBV5-1
J gene: TRBJ2-3
CDR3 DNA: TGCGCCAGCAGCTTGGGGAAGCGGGGGGGCCTATATACGCAGTATTTT
CDR3 protein: CASSLGKRGGLYTQYF

D gene: NA
clone size: many
V gene: TRBV12-3/TRBV12-4
J gene: TRBJ2-3
CDR3 DNA: TGTGCCAGCAGTGGGACACGTGCTAGCACAGATACGCAGTATTTT
CDR3 protein: CASSGTRASTDTQYF

D gene: NA
clone size: medium-sized
V gene: TRBV15
J gene: TRBJ2-7
CDR3 DNA: TGTGCCACCAGCGGACGGCCAGCCGACGAGCAGTACTTC
CDR3 protein: CATSGRPADEQYF

D gene: NA
clone size: NA
V gene: TRBV12-3/TRBV12-4
J gene: TRBJ2-7
CDR3 DNA: TGTGCCAGGAGCATAAATATACCCTACGAGCAGTACTTC
CDR3 protein: CARSINIPYEQYF

D gene: NA
clone size: few
V gene: TRBV20-1
J gene: TRBJ2-3
CDR3 DNA: TGCAGTGCTAGTAAGGTGAAAATTAGCACAGATACGCAGTATTTT
CDR3 protein: CSASKVKISTDTQYF

D gene: NA
clone size: many
V gene: TRBV21-1
J gene: TRBJ2-1
CDR3 DNA: TGTGCCAGCAGCAAAGGGACAGGGGGTGACCTCGACAATGAGCAGTTCTTC
CDR3 protein: CASSKGTGGDLDNEQFF

D gene: NA
clone size: many
V gene: TRBV6-6
J gene: TRBJ1-2
CDR3 DNA: TGTGCCAGCAGTTACTCGTATGGCTACACCTTC
CDR3 protein: CASSYSYGYTF

D gene: NA
clone size: many
V gene: TRBV27
J gene: TRBJ2-6
CDR3 DNA: TGTGCCAGCAGTCCGCCTTACTCTGGGGCCAACGTCCTGACTTTC
CDR3 protein: CASSPPYSGANVLTF

D gene: TRBD1
clone size: medium-sized
V gene: TRBV20-1
J gene: TRBJ2-3
CDR3 DNA: TGCAGTGCTGGACAGGCCCGGACAGATACGCAGTATTTT
CDR3 protein: CSAGQARTDTQYF

D gene: NA
clone size: many
V gene: TRBV20-1
J gene: TRBJ2-3
CDR3 DNA: TGCAGTGCTAGAGATCTACACTCAGATACGCAGTATTTT
CDR3 protein: CSARDLHSDTQYF

D gene: NA
clone size: many
V gene: TRBV27
J gene: TRBJ2-5
CDR3 DNA: TGTGCCAGCAGCTTACCGGGACGTGTCCAGTACTTC
CDR3 protein: CASSLPGRVQYF

D gene: NA
clone size: NA
V gene: TRBV6-1
J gene: TRBJ2-3
CDR3 DNA: TGTGCCAGCAGTGAACCCCTAGGGGCCAGAAGCACAGATACGCAGTATTTT
CDR3 protein: CASSEPLGARSTDTQYF

D gene: NA
clone size: many
V gene: TRBV12-3/TRBV12-4
J gene: TRBJ2-3
CDR3 DNA: TGTGCCAGCAGTTTAGTCCCCCGGACATTGGGGGTCCGGTTCACAGATACGCAGTATTTT
CDR3 protein: CASSLVPRTLGVRFTDTQYF

D gene: TRBD2
clone size: medium-sized
V gene: TRBV5-1
J gene: TRBJ2-3
CDR3 DNA: TGCGCCAGCAGCCCCAGTATAGCGGGGTTCCCAGATACGCAGTATTTT
CDR3 protein: CASSPSIAGFPDTQYF

D gene: NA
clone size: many
V gene: TRBV29-1
J gene: TRBJ2-2
CDR3 DNA: TGCAGCGTCGAAGGCCCGCTGAGCACCGGGGAGCTGTTTTTT
CDR3 protein: CSVEGPLSTGELFF

D gene: NA
clone size: many
V gene: TRBV4-2
J gene: TRBJ2-2
CDR3 DNA: TGTGCCAGCAGCCATTCGCCGTGGGTCTCCCCCACCGGGGAGCTGTTTTTT
CDR3 protein: CASSHSPWVSPTGELFF

D gene: TRBD2
clone size: NA
V gene: TRBV29-1
J gene: TRBJ2-1
CDR3 DNA: TGCAGCGCCCTGACTAGCGGGGGGCGGTACAATGAGCAGTTCTTC
CDR3 protein: CSALTSGGRYNEQFF

D gene: NA
clone size: many
V gene: TRBV10-3
J gene: TRBJ2-7
CDR3 DNA: TGTGCCATCAGTCCCGACTACGAGCAGTACTTC
CDR3 protein: CAISPDYEQYF

D gene: NA
clone size: many
V gene: TRBV4-1
J gene: TRBJ1-2
CDR3 DNA: TGCGCCAGCAGCCGTTGGGGGCCTATCCCGAACGGTTATGGCTACACCTTC
CDR3 protein: CASSRWGPIPNGYGYTF

D gene: TRBD1
clone size: many
V gene: TRBV6-2/TRBV6-3
J gene: TRBJ1-1
CDR3 DNA: TGTGCCAGCAGGGGACAGTGGATGAACACTGAAGCTTTCTTT
CDR3 protein: CASRGQWMNTEAFF

D gene: NA
clone size: many
V gene: TRBV19
J gene: TRBJ2-1
CDR3 DNA: TGTGCCAGTAGTGGTGGTCCCCTCTACAATGAGCAGTTCTTC
CDR3 protein: CASSGGPLYNEQFF

D gene: NA
clone size: many
V gene: TRBV10-3
J gene: TRBJ2-1
CDR3 DNA: TGTGCCATCAGTATTCGGGGGTACCGGGACAATGAGCAGTTCTTC
CDR3 protein: CAISIRGYRDNEQFF

D gene: TRBD1
clone size: many
V gene: TRBV5-1
J gene: TRBJ2-6
CDR3 DNA: TGCGCCAGCAGCCCGCACACCGGGACAGCCGTCTCTGGGGCCAACGTCCTGACTTTC
CDR3 protein: CASSPHTGTAVSGANVLTF

D gene: TRBD2
clone size: many
V gene: TRBV6-5
J gene: TRBJ2-5
CDR3 DNA: TGTGCCAGCAGTTACTCGTCTAGCGGGGTTGAGACCCAGTACTTC
CDR3 protein: CASSYSSSGVETQYF

D gene: NA
clone size: many
V gene: TRBV12-3/TRBV12-4
J gene: TRBJ2-1
CDR3 DNA: TGTGCCAGCAGGGGGGCTGCTTATGAGCAGTTCTTC
CDR3 protein: CASRGAAYEQFF

D gene: TRBD1
clone size: many
V gene: TRBV6-2/TRBV6-3
J gene: TRBJ2-3
CDR3 DNA: TGTGCCAGCAGTTACTCGATGGACAGGCACACAGATACGCAGTATTTT
CDR3 protein: CASSYSMDRHTDTQYF

D gene: TRBD1
clone size: many
V gene: TRBV10-3
J gene: TRBJ2-5
CDR3 DNA: TGTGCCATCAGTGATGGCAGGGGGATTGAGGAGACCCAGTACTTC
CDR3 protein: CAISDGRGIEETQYF

D gene: NA
clone size: many
V gene: TRBV7-2
J gene: TRBJ1-2
CDR3 DNA: TGTGCCAGCAGCCGAGACTCTTGGGGCTACACCTTC
CDR3 protein: CASSRDSWGYTF

D gene: NA
clone size: many
V gene: TRBV20-1
J gene: TRBJ2-1
CDR3 DNA: TGCAGTGCTAGATATGGGGGTGGTTACCTAAACTATAATGAGCAGTTCTTC
CDR3 protein: CSARYGGGYLNYNEQFF

D gene: NA
clone size: many
V gene: TRBV6-2/TRBV6-3
J gene: TRBJ2-2
CDR3 DNA: TGTGCCAGCAGTAACACGGGGAAAGGCACCGGGGAGCTGTTTTTT
CDR3 protein: CASSNTGKGTGELFF

D gene: NA
clone size: few
V gene: TRBV5-4
J gene: TRBJ1-6
CDR3 DNA: TGTGCCAGCAGCTTTCTGAATTCACCCCTCCACTTT
CDR3 protein: CASSFLNSPLHF

D gene: NA
clone size: many
V gene: TRBV2
J gene: TRBJ2-3
CDR3 DNA: TGTGCCACGGAAGTCGGACTGGCAGGGGATGGAGATACGCAGTATTTT
CDR3 protein: CATEVGLAGDGDTQYF

D gene: NA
clone size: medium-sized
V gene: TRBV20-1
J gene: TRBJ2-2
CDR3 DNA: TGCAGTGCCCCCGTCGCAGGGGGGGGCCTGTATAACACCGGGGAGCTGTTTTTT
CDR3 protein: CSAPVAGGGLYNTGELFF

D gene: TRBD2
clone size: medium-sized
V gene: TRBV6-5
J gene: TRBJ2-1
CDR3 DNA: TGTGCCAGCCTGGGGGTCGGGGGGTATTACAATGAGCAGTTCTTC
CDR3 protein: CASLGVGGYYNEQFF